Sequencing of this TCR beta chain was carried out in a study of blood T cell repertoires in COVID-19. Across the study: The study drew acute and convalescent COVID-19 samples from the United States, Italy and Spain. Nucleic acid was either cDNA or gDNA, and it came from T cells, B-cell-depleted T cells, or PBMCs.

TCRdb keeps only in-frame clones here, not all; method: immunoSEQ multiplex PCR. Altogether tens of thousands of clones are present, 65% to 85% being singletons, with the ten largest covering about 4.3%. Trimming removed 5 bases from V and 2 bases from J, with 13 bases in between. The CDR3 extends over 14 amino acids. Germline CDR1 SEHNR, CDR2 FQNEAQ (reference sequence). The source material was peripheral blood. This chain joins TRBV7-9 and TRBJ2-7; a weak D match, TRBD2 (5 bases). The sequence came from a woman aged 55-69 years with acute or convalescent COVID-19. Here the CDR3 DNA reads TGTGCCAGCAGCCCGCCCGGAGCGGCCTACGAGCAGTACTTC. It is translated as CASSPPGAAYEQYF.